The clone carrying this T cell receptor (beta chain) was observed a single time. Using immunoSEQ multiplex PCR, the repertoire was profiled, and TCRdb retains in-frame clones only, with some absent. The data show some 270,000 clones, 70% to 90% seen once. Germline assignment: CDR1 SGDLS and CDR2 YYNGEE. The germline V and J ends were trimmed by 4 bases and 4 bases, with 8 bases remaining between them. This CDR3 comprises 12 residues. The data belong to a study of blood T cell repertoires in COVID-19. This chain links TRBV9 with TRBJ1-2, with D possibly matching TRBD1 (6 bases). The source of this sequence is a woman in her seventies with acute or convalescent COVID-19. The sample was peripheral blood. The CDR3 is CASSKTGYGYTF. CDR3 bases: TGTGCCAGCAGCAAGACAGGCTATGGCTACACCTTC.